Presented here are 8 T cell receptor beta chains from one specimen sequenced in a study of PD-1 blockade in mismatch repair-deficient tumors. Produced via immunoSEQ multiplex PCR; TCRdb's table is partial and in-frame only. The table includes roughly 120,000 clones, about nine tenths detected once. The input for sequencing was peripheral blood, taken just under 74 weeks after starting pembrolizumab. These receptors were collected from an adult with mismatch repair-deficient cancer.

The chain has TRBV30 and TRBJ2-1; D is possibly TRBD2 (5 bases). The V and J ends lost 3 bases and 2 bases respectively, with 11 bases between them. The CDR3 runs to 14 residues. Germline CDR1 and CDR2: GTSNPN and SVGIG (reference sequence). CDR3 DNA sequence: TGTGCCTGGAGCCTGGAGGTAACCTACAATGAGCAGTTCTTC. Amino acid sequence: CAWSLEVTYNEQFF.

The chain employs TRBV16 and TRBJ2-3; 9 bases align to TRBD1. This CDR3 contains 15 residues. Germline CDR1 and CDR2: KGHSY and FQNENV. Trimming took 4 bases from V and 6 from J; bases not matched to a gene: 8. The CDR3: CASSRGQGIKDTQYF. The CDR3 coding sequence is TGTGCCAGCAGCCGCGGACAGGGGATAAAGGATACGCAGTATTTT.

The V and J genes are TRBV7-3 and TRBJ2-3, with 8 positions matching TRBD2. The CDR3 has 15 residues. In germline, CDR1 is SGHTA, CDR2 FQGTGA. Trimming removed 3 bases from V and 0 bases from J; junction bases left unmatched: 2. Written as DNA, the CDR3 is TGTGCCAGCAGCTTTAGCGGGGCTAGCACAGATACGCAGTATTTT. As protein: CASSFSGASTDTQYF. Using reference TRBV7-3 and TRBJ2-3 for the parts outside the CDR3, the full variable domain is GAGVSQTPSNKVTEKGKYVELRCDPISGHTALYWYRQSLGQGPEFLIYFQGTGAADDSGLPNDRFFAVRPEGSVSTLKIQRTERGDSAVYLCASSFSGASTDTQYFGPGTRLTVL.

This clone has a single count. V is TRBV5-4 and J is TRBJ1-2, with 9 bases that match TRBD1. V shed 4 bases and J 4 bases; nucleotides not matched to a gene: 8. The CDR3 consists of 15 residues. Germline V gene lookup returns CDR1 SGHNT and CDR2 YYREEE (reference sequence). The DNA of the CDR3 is TGTGCCAGCAGCGTGGACAGGGGCTTTACCTATGGCTACACCTTC. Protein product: CASSVDRGFTYGYTF.

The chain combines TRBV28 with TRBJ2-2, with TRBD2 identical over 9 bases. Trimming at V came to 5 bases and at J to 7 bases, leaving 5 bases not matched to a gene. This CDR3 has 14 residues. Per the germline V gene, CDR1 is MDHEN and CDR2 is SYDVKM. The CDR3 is CASSGAGGSGELFF. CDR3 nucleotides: TGTGCCAGCAGTGGAGCGGGAGGTAGCGGGGAGCTGTTTTTT.

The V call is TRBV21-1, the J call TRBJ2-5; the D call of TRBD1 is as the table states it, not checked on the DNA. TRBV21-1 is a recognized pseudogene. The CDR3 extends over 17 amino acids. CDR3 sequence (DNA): TGTGCCAGCCCATGGACAGAGTCCGGGGACAGCCAAGAGACCCAGTACTTC. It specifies CASPWTESGDSQETQYF.

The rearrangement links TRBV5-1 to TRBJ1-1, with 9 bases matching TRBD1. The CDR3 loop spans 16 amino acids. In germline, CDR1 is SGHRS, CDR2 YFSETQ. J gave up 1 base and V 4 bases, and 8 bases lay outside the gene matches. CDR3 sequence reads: CASSPGTGRGNTEAFF. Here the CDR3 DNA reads TGCGCCAGCAGCCCGGGGACAGGGAGGGGGAACACTGAAGCTTTCTTT.

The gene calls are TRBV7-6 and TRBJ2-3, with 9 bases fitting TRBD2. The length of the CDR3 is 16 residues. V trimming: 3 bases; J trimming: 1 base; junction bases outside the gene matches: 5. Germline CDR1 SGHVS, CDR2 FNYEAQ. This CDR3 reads CASSFLLAGRTDTQYF. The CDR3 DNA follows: TGTGCCAGCAGCTTTCTCCTAGCGGGACGCACAGATACGCAGTATTTT. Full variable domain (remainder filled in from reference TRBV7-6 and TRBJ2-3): GAGVSQSPRYKVTKRGQDVALRCDPISGHVSLYWYRQALGQGPEFLTYFNYEAQQDKSGLPNDRFSAERPEGSISTLTIQRTEQRDSAMYRCASSFLLAGRTDTQYFGPGTRLTVL.